What follows are 24 T cell receptor beta chains derived from one specimen sequenced in a study of T cells in Graves' hyperthyroidism and ophthalmopathy. The investigators amplified TCR beta CDR3 regions from RNA transcripts. The TCR CDR3 was amplified in a first-round RT-PCR using the HTBI primer set. Using its own MiXCR run on the multiplex PCR reads, TCRdb lists one record per CDR3 protein. In the table there are roughly 650,000 distinct CDR3 sequences, roughly 16% of which are singletons. The specimen sequenced was blood. Source of these receptors: a woman in her thirties or forties with Graves' ophthalmopathy.

A few counts support this clonotype. The chain employs TRBV20-1 and TRBJ2-1; 13 bases align to TRBD2. This CDR3 has 13 residues. After removal of 3 bases from V and 12 bases from J, the junction contained 5 bases not matched to a gene. Looked up from germline, CDR1 is DFQATT and CDR2 is SNEGSKA (reference sequence). Here the CDR3 reads CSASGLAGEAQFF. The CDR3 DNA reads as TGCAGTGCTAGCGGACTAGCGGGAGAAGCGCAGTTCTTC.

This clonotype was detected many times. This chain uses TRBV27 with TRBJ2-7, with 8 nucleotides matching TRBD2. This CDR3 has 15 residues. Germline CDR1 reads MNHEY; CDR2 reads SMNVEV (reference sequence). Trimming took 5 bases from V and 0 from J; bases not matched to a gene: 6. For the CDR3, the DNA is TGTGCCAGCAGTCCCCGGGAGGGGCCCTCCTACGAGCAGTACTTC. It specifies CASSPREGPSYEQYF.

This sequence joins TRBV27 and TRBJ2-7; tentatively, D is TRBD1 (6 bases). Germline V gene sequence: CDR1 MNHEY, CDR2 SMNVEV (reference sequence). The CDR3 extends over 14 amino acids. V was shortened by 5 bases and J by 3 bases, with 14 bases between the two germline ends. The CDR3 here is CASSPLQQGYEQYF. Here the CDR3 DNA reads TGTGCCAGCAGTCCCCTGCAACAGGGCTACGAGCAGTACTTC.

The sample holds many counts of this clonotype. This chain connects TRBV18 to TRBJ2-3, with 7 bases identical to TRBD2. Germline-derived CDR1 and CDR2 are KGHSH and LQKENI. The CDR3 sequence is 17 residues long. V was clipped by 3 bases and J by 1 base; unmatched bases: 10. CDR3 bases: TGTGCCAGCTCACCGCGTTCCGCGGGAGCCCGCACAGATACGCAGTATTTT. Its translation is CASSPRSAGARTDTQYF.

This clonotype was detected a few times. The chain joins TRBV12-3 or TRBV12-4 to TRBJ2-1; D remains unclear. The germline V and J ends were trimmed by 2 bases and 6 bases, with 8 bases remaining between them. There are 13 residues in the CDR3. The CDR3, as DNA: TGTGCCAGCAGTTTAAGGGCGGTCAATGAGCAGTTCTTC. It translates to CASSLRAVNEQFF.

This clonotype has just a few counts. With a much larger clone just one base away, this may be a read error. This chain links TRBV30 with TRBJ1-1, with D maybe TRBD1 (6 bases). The CDR3 is made up of 12 amino acids. Germline-derived CDR1 and CDR2 are GTSNPN and SVGIG (reference sequence). CDR3 DNA: TGTGCCTTCCAGGCGGGGGGCACTGAAGCTCTCTTT. It is translated as CAFQAGGTEALF.

This clonotype was counted many times. The chain couples TRBV7-2 to TRBJ2-5, with D perhaps TRBD1 (5 bases). CDR3 size: 15 residues. CDR1 is SGHTA, CDR2 FQGNSA, per germline. V lost 5 bases to trimming and J lost 5 bases, with 18 bases between them. CDR3 sequence (DNA): TGTGCCAGCAGCCCACAGGTCACTGGGATGGAGACCCAGTACTTC. Its protein product is CASSPQVTGMETQYF.

This clonotype was picked up many times. The chain has TRBV30 and TRBJ1-1, with D uncertain. Germline values: CDR1 GTSNPN, CDR2 SVGIG (reference sequence). Trimming removed 0 bases at V and 3 bases at J, with 8 bases between. This CDR3 region has 13 residues. CDR3 bases: TGTGCCTGGAGTGTAATGGGAGACACTGAAGCTTTCTTT. This codes for CAWSVMGDTEAFF.

With respect to this clonotype: The germline gene is not matched at one end of the junction; a read error may be the cause. The V gene is TRBV3-1, the J gene TRBJ2-5, with D perhaps TRBD2 (6 bases). The CDR3 has 14 residues. From germline, CDR1 is LGHDT and CDR2 YNNKEL (reference sequence). In DNA, the CDR3 is TGTGCCAGCAGCCAAGAGGGGGGAGCCTCCTCAGTCCACTTC. As protein: CASSQEGGASSVHF.

This clonotype was counted only a few times. The chain combines TRBV4-1 with TRBJ1-5; a weak D match, TRBD1 (5 bases). V was pared by 6 bases and J by 3 bases, with 12 bases between. Looked up from germline, CDR1 is MGHRA and CDR2 is YSYEKL. The CDR3 consists of 14 residues. The CDR3 bases are TGCGCCAGCAGTACCCCAGGGATCAATCAGCCCCAGCATTTT. As protein: CASSTPGINQPQHF.

This clonotype was seen many times. The chain joins TRBV2 to TRBJ2-1; TRBD1 or TRBD2 may be the D gene (6 bases each). Germline CDR1 is SNHLY and CDR2 is FYNNEI. The V and J ends lost 4 bases and 10 bases respectively, with 17 bases between them. This CDR3 has 14 amino acids. The CDR3 protein is CASSVKRGAGEQFF. In DNA, the CDR3 is TGTGCCAGCAGTGTGAAAAGGGGGGCCGGGGAGCAGTTCTTC.

This clonotype was detected ten times or more. The rearrangement links TRBV2 to TRBJ2-3; 9 bases align to TRBD2. From germline, CDR1 is SNHLY and CDR2 FYNNEI. Trimming took 5 bases from V and 3 from J; bases not matched to a gene: 6. The CDR3 contains 15 residues. The CDR3 sequence is CASSTLAGETDTQYF. In nucleotides, the CDR3 is TGTGCCAGCAGTACATTAGCGGGAGAGACAGATACGCAGTATTTT.

Many counts were recorded for this clonotype. This sequence joins TRBV5-1 and TRBJ2-1; D not resolved. V lost 4 bases, J lost 4 bases, and 6 bases lay in between. The CDR3 is made up of 12 amino acids. From germline, CDR1 is SGHRS and CDR2 YFSETQ. The CDR3 protein is CASSPRYNEQFF. CDR3 nucleotides: TGCGCCAGCAGCCCCCGATACAATGAGCAGTTCTTC.

In this sample, this clonotype turned up a few times. The chain has TRBV6-2 or TRBV6-3 and TRBJ2-5; 8 bases align to TRBD2. The V gene end was trimmed by 7 bases and the J gene end by 6 bases; junction bases not matched to a gene: 13. Germline assignment: CDR1 MNHEY and CDR2 SVGEGT. This CDR3 is 15 amino acids long. Written as DNA, the CDR3 is TGTGCCAGCAATTCCGAAAGCGGGAGTGCGCAGACCCAGTACTTC. Encoded protein: CASNSESGSAQTQYF.

Comment on this clonotype: Since a much larger clone is just one base distant, this may be a read error. Because it lacks the conserved phenylalanine or tryptophan at the end, this CDR3 is likely a read error. The chain uses TRBV29-1 and TRBJ2-3, with D perhaps TRBD2 (6 bases). The CDR3 length is 16 residues. Germline V lookup: CDR1 SQVTM, CDR2 ANQGSEA. Between the trimmed V and J ends, which lost 0 bases and 6 bases, there was a span of 19 bases. This chain's CDR3 is CSVEDLETSMGDTQYS. As DNA, the CDR3 is TGCAGCGTTGAAGATCTGGAGACTAGTATGGGCGATACGCAGTATTCT.

In regard to this clonotype: Possible read error: a much larger clone is one base away. The chain has TRBV2 and TRBJ2-1, with 9 bases that match TRBD2. Germline CDR1 and CDR2: SNHLY and FYNNEI. This CDR3 contains 15 residues. DNA for the CDR3: TGTGCCAGCGGTGAGAGTAGCGGGAGTTGGAATGAGCAGTTCTTC. Its translation: CASGESSGSWNEQFF. The variable domain in full, with the rest retrieved from reference TRBV2 and TRBJ2-1, is EPEVTQTPSHQVTQMGQEVILRCVPISNHLYFYWYRQILGQKVEFLVSFYNNEISEKSEIFDDQFSVERPDGSNFTLKIRSTKLEDSAMYFCASGESSGSWNEQFFGPGTRLTVL.

This clonotype was counted many times. The chain recombines TRBV5-5 with TRBJ1-3, with D hard to call. There are 16 residues in the CDR3. Trimming removed 2 bases from V and 0 bases from J, with 12 bases in between. The V gene's germline CDR1 is SGHKS and CDR2 YYEKEE (reference sequence). The CDR3 region has the DNA TGTGCCAGCAGCTTTCTTCTGGGAACCTCTGGAAACACCATATATTTT. Protein: CASSFLLGTSGNTIYF.

This clonotype was counted at least ten times. The J gene is TRBJ2-1, the V gene TRBV27, with a tentative D call TRBD2 (5 bases). The V gene's germline CDR1 is MNHEY and CDR2 SMNVEV (reference sequence). V gave up 4 bases and J gave up 0 bases, with 16 bases separating them. The CDR3 loop spans 17 amino acids. The CDR3 nucleotides read TGTGCCAGCAGTTCAGGACTGGGTCCGAGCTCCTACAATGAGCAGTTCTTC. Translating gives CASSSGLGPSSYNEQFF.

This clonotype was seen many times. The chain employs TRBV20-1 and TRBJ2-1, with D possibly TRBD2 on 7 matching bases. The ends were cut back, 4 bases at V and 5 bases at J, with 18 bases in the middle. Germline assignment: CDR1 DFQATT and CDR2 SNEGSKA (reference sequence). The CDR3 is 15 residues long. The CDR3 nucleotides are TGCAGTGCTACCCGTAGGGGGAGGGCACACAATGAGCAGTTCTTC. This gives the protein CSATRRGRAHNEQFF.

This clonotype was seen at least ten times. The chain couples TRBV12-3 or TRBV12-4 to TRBJ1-5; D possibly corresponds to TRBD1 (5 bases). With 7 bases removed from V and 4 bases from J, the gap between germline ends came to 14 bases. This CDR3 has 14 residues. CDR3 protein: CASTLGGVNQPQHF. The DNA for the CDR3 is TGTGCCAGCACTTTGGGAGGGGTAAATCAGCCCCAGCATTTT.

This chain's CDR3 is CASSLGSGSSNEQFF. Written as DNA, the CDR3 is TGTGCCAGCAGCTTAGGTAGCGGGAGTAGCAATGAGCAGTTCTTC. This rearrangement joins TRBV7-2 to TRBJ2-1, with TRBD2 matching over 9 bases. The V and J ends lost 1 base and 6 bases, in that order; junction bases with no gene match: 4. CDR3 length equals 15 residues. Germline V gene sequence: CDR1 SGHTA, CDR2 FQGNSA. Full variable domain (remainder filled in from reference TRBV7-2 and TRBJ2-1): GAGVSQSPSNKVTEKGKDVELRCDPISGHTALYWYRQSLGQGLEFLIYFQGNSAPDKSGLPSDRFSAERTGGSVSTLTIQRTQQEDSAVYLCASSLGSGSSNEQFFGPGTRLTVL.

This clonotype was seen only a few times. Compared with germline, one end of the junction differs, possibly owing to a read error. The genes are TRBV20-1 and TRBJ1-5; 8 bases fit TRBD1. Germline CDR1 is DFQATT and CDR2 is SNEGSKA (reference sequence). This CDR3 contains 12 residues. The CDR3 here is CSARDPGQGNYF. CDR3 sequence (DNA): TGCAGTGCTAGAGATCCTGGACAGGGTAATTATTTT.

This clonotype was counted only a few times. The chain uses TRBV20-1 and TRBJ1-5, with D unclear. The CDR3 runs 12 residues. Per the germline V gene, CDR1 is DFQATT and CDR2 is SNEGSKA (reference sequence). Trimming shortened V by 3 bases and J by 5 bases, and 8 bases separated the two germline ends. This chain's CDR3 is CSASSGYQPQHF. CDR3 DNA sequence: TGCAGTGCTAGTTCTGGATATCAGCCCCAGCATTTT.

V usage is TRBV2 and J usage is TRBJ2-3; 8 bases are a match to TRBD2. Trimming cost V 5 bases and J 2 bases; bases outside gene matches: 6. CDR3 size: 15 residues. Germline values: CDR1 SNHLY, CDR2 FYNNEI. This CDR3 is CASSSTSGYTDTQYF. CDR3 bases: TGTGCCAGCAGTAGTACTAGCGGTTACACAGATACGCAGTATTTT.